Presented here are 14 T cell receptor beta chains from one specimen sequenced in a study of post-analysis software for immune sequencing data (dated by TCRdb to 2013 to 2016). The library came from PCR. Sequencing used an Illumina HiSeq 2500. To reduce PCR and sequencing biases, unique molecular identifiers were built into the TCR beta cDNA libraries. TCRdb ran its own pipeline on the public reads, namely fastp trimming at Q25 and MiXCR clone calling, and kept in-frame beta chains. One record per CDR3 amino acid sequence lists the most common genes and DNA. The sample has roughly 650,000 distinct CDR3 sequences on record, approximately 59% of them singletons. The top ten hold 11% of the sample. These TCRs are of unknown antigen specificity. Results and caveats for the whole study, not just this receptor: Significantly higher frequencies in patients than in controls were found for roughly 5 TRBV segments, including TRBV5-6, TRBV5-1 and TRBV20-1.

What was sequenced was blood. These receptors were obtained from a girl aged 2 to 10 with multiple sclerosis.

This clonotype was seen only once. The CDR3 region is CASSYRLVGQGNDTQYF. The CDR3 DNA is TGTGCCAGCAGTTATAGGTTGGTAGGACAGGGGAATGATACGCAGTATTTT. This rearrangement joins TRBV28 to TRBJ2-3; TRBD1 matches at 9 bases. The CDR3 runs 17 residues. V shed 4 bases and J 6 bases; nucleotides not matched to a gene: 14. Germline CDR1 MDHEN, CDR2 SYDVKM.

This clonotype was detected only a few times. The rearrangement uses TRBV5-5 and TRBJ2-4; D possibly matches TRBD1 or TRBD2 (5 bases each). V lost 5 bases to trimming and J lost 2 bases, with 11 bases between them. Germline CDR1 and CDR2: SGHKS and YYEKEE (reference sequence). The CDR3 is 14 residues long. The CDR3 is CASSSEGTKNIQYF. The CDR3 DNA reads as TGTGCCAGCAGTTCCGAGGGGACCAAAAACATTCAGTACTTC.

This rearrangement joins TRBV20-1 to TRBJ1-1; D gene uncertain. V gave up 3 bases and J gave up 0 bases, with 8 bases separating them. This CDR3 comprises 13 residues. CDR1 DFQATT and CDR2 SNEGSKA come from the germline V gene (reference sequence). The CDR3, as DNA: TGCAGTGCTAGGGCCAGAGTGAACACTGAAGCTTTCTTT. Translated: CSARARVNTEAFF.

This clonotype was counted between two and nine times. This chain uses TRBV27 with TRBJ2-7; D may match TRBD1 or TRBD2 (6 bases each). The J call is doubtful: the DNA matches TRBJ2-5 better. CDR1 MNHEY and CDR2 SMNVEV come from the germline V gene (reference sequence). The CDR3 totals 13 residues. CDR3 DNA: TGTGCCAGCAGTTCTTGGGGGGCTGAGACCCAGTACTTC. Protein sequence: CASSSWGAETQYF.

The chain joins TRBV20-1 to TRBJ1-4; TRBD1 matches at 8 bases. This CDR3 is built from 15 residues. CDR1 is DFQATT, CDR2 SNEGSKA, per germline (reference sequence). Trimming removed 7 bases from V and 6 bases from J; junction bases left unmatched: 13. CDR3 bases: TGCAGTGTAAACAGGGGGACAGGACCGTATGAAAAACTGTTTTTT. Translated, it gives CSVNRGTGPYEKLFF.

This clonotype appeared once. CDR3 protein: CAISESKGTGGRYEQYF. The CDR3 nucleotides are TGTGCCATCAGTGAGTCGAAAGGGACAGGGGGCCGATACGAGCAGTACTTC. This chain uses TRBV10-3 with TRBJ2-7; TRBD1 aligns across 12 bases. The CDR3 consists of 17 residues. V dropped 0 bases and J dropped 4; count of bases not matched to a gene: 7. Germline loops: CDR1 ENHRY, CDR2 SYGVKD.

The chain has TRBV20-1 and TRBJ2-1, with 9 bases aligning to TRBD2. Germline V gene data show CDR1 as DFQATT and CDR2 as SNEGSKA (reference sequence). The CDR3 totals 16 residues. V shed 6 bases and J 8 bases; nucleotides not matched to a gene: 17. The CDR3 sequence is CSALVGAGGPMDEQFF. The DNA of the CDR3 is TGCAGTGCCCTCGTTGGGGCGGGAGGGCCGATGGATGAGCAGTTCTTC.

The CDR3 nucleotides are TGTGCCAGCAGCTTAGAGCGGGAGTTCCGCACCGGGGAGCTGTTTTTT. Translation gives CASSLEREFRTGELFF. This chain links TRBV7-2 with TRBJ2-2, with TRBD2 identical over 8 bases. Per the germline V gene, CDR1 is SGHTA and CDR2 is FQGNSA. V shed 1 base, J shed 4 bases, and the junction held 5 bases outside the gene matches. The CDR3 consists of 16 residues.

This clonotype has a handful of counts. J is TRBJ2-4 and V is TRBV6-6; 13 nucleotides agree with TRBD2. This CDR3 spans 14 amino acids. Germline CDR1 reads MNHNY; CDR2 reads SVGAGI (reference sequence). The V gene end was trimmed by 4 bases and the J gene end by 13 bases; junction bases not matched to a gene: 7. CDR3 protein: CASSSTTSGGRQYF. The CDR3 DNA reads as TGTGCCAGCAGTTCAACGACTAGCGGGGGGAGACAGTACTTC.

This chain links TRBV29-1 with TRBJ2-3; TRBD1 matches at 10 bases. CDR1 and CDR2 from the germline V gene are SQVTM and ANQGSEA. V lost 1 base, J lost 3 bases, and 4 bases stayed unmatched. This CDR3 spans 15 amino acids. In DNA, the CDR3 is TGCAGCGTTGAAGCAGGGACAGGGGTTACAGATACGCAGTATTTT. Its translation is CSVEAGTGVTDTQYF.

Only one count was recorded for this clonotype. The chain is built from TRBV27 and TRBJ2-6; 8 positions agree with TRBD1. In germline, CDR1 is MNHEY, CDR2 SMNVEV (reference sequence). V lost 5 bases and J lost 4; bases outside the gene matches: 7. The CDR3 length is 16 residues. The CDR3 region is CASSGQGLLGANVLTF. The CDR3 DNA follows: TGTGCCAGCAGTGGACAGGGTCTCTTGGGGGCCAACGTCCTGACTTTC.

The table lists this clonotype with a few counts. This chain joins TRBV4-3 and TRBJ2-5; D gene uncertain. Germline CDR1 is LGHNA and CDR2 is YSLEER. Trimming left V 1 base short and J 2 bases short, with 14 bases between. CDR3 size: 16 residues. CDR3 residues: CASSQGLGSTQETQYF. The DNA for the CDR3 is TGCGCCAGCAGCCAAGGCCTGGGTTCGACTCAAGAGACCCAGTACTTC.

This clonotype was observed a few times. The chain recombines TRBV7-3 with TRBJ2-3; possibly TRBD2 for D (6 bases). V gave up 5 bases and J gave up 5 bases, with 14 bases separating them. In germline, CDR1 is SGHTA, CDR2 FQGTGA. The CDR3 has 14 amino acids. The CDR3 sequence is CASSHGRTKDTQYF. The CDR3 coding sequence is TGTGCCAGCAGCCACGGGAGAACTAAAGATACGCAGTATTTT.

The CDR3 nucleotides read TGTGCCAGCGGGACAACAGGGAAGAGCTCCTACGAGCAGTACTTC. Amino acids: CASGTTGKSSYEQYF. This chain links TRBV6-1 with TRBJ2-7; maybe TRBD1 (6 bases). V gave up 8 bases and J gave up 0 bases, with 17 bases separating them. In germline, CDR1 is MNHNS, CDR2 SASEGT. The CDR3 spans 15 residues.